This T cell receptor beta chain was recorded in a study of blood T cell repertoires in COVID-19. Looking at the study overall: COVID-19 samples from acute and convalescent phases originated in the United States, Italy and Spain. Sources were T cells, B-cell-depleted T cells, or PBMCs; the material itself was cDNA or gDNA.

Assay: immunoSEQ multiplex PCR; the TCRdb copy retains only in-frame clones and omits some. Among roughly 250,000 clones, approximately 82% were seen once, and the ten largest hold 1.9%. The source material was peripheral blood. This clonotype originated in a woman of 80 years or more with acute or convalescent COVID-19.

CDR3 region: CASSYSRELNQPQHF. DNA for the CDR3: TGTGCCAGCAGTTACTCGAGGGAGCTCAATCAGCCCCAGCATTTT. The V and J genes are TRBV6-5 and TRBJ1-5; no firm D call. Trimming took 0 bases from V and 3 from J, leaving 9 bases between them. The CDR3 runs 15 residues. CDR1 is MNHEY and CDR2 is SVGAGI in the germline V gene.